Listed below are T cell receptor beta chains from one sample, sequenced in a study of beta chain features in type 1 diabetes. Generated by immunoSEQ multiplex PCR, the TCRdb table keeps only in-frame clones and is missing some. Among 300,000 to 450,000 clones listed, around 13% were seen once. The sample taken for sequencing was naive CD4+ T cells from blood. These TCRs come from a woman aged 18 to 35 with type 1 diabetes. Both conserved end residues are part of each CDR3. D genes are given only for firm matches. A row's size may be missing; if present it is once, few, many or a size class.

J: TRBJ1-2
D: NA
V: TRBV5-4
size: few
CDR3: CASSPGGGSVLVGYTF
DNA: TGTGCCAGCAGCCCGGGGGGGGGTTCTGTATTGGTCGGCTACACCTTC

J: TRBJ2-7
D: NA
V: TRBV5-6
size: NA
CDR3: CASSLTRYEQYF
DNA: TGTGCCAGCAGCTTGACCCGGTACGAGCAGTACTTC

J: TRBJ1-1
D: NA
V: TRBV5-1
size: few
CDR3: CASSLVGGGTEAFF
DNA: TGCGCCAGCAGCTTGGTGGGGGGAGGAACTGAAGCTTTCTTT

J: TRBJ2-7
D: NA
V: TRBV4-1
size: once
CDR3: CASSQPFETYEQYF
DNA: TGCGCCAGCAGCCAGCCATTTGAGACCTACGAGCAGTACTTC

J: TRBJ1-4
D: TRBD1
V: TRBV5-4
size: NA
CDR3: CASSATGINEKLFF
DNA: TGTGCCAGCAGCGCGACAGGGATTAATGAAAAACTGTTTTTT

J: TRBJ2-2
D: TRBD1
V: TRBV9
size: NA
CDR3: CASSEGTGRTGELFF
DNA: TGTGCCAGCAGCGAGGGGACAGGGCGCACCGGGGAGCTGTTTTTT

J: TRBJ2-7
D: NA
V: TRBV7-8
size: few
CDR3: CASSLDGGSYEQYF
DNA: TGTGCCAGCAGCTTGGACGGGGGCTCCTACGAGCAGTACTTC

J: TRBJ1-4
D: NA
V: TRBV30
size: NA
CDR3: CAWSLQGFNEKLFF
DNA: TGTGCCTGGAGTCTTCAGGGGTTCAATGAAAAACTGTTTTTT

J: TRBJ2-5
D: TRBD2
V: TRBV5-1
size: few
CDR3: CASSLVGGAETQYF
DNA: TGCGCCAGCAGCTTGGTCGGGGGGGCAGAGACCCAGTACTTC

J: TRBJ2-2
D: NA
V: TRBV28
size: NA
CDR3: CASEAPGIWTGELFF
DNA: TGTGCCAGCGAGGCCCCAGGGATTTGGACCGGGGAGCTGTTTTTT

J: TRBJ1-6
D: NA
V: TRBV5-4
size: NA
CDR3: CASSLRQINSPLHF
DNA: TGTGCCAGCAGCCTCCGACAGATAAATTCACCCCTCCACTTT

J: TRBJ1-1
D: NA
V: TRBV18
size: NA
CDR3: CASSFWETPEAFF
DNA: TGTGCCAGCTCATTCTGGGAGACTCCTGAAGCTTTCTTT

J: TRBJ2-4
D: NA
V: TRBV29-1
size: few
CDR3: CSVLPGLAKNIQYF
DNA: TGCAGCGTCCTGCCCGGTCTAGCCAAAAACATTCAGTACTTC

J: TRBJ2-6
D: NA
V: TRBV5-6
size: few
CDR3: CASRRAGANVLTF
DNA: TGTGCCAGCCGGCGGGCCGGGGCCAACGTCCTGACTTTC

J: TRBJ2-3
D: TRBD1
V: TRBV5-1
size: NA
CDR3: CASSLPSTGASTDTQYF
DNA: TGCGCCAGCAGCTTGCCTTCGACAGGGGCAAGCACAGATACGCAGTATTTT

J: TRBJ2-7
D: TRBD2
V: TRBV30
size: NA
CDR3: CALQLAGVYEQYF
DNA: TGTGCCCTTCAACTAGCGGGAGTATACGAGCAGTACTTC

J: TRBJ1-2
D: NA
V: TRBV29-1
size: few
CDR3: CSVTGRRGYTF
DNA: TGCAGCGTTACAGGGCGGCGTGGCTACACCTTC

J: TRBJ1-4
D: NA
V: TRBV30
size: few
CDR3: CAWSVLGEKLFF
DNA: TGTGCCTGGAGTGTGCTAGGTGAAAAACTGTTTTTT

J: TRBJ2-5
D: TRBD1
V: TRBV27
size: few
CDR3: CASGRDRVETQYF
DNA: TGTGCCAGCGGGCGTGACAGGGTCGAGACCCAGTACTTC

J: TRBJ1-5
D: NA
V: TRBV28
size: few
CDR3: CASRGGLLSNQPQHF
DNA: TGTGCCAGCAGGGGCGGACTCCTTAGCAATCAGCCCCAGCATTTT

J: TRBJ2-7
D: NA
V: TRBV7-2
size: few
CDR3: CASSLSTRALDEQYF
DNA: TGTGCCAGCAGCTTATCCACCCGCGCGCTGGACGAGCAGTACTTC

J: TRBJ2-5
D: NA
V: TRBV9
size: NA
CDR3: CASTPGVIQETQYF
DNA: TGTGCCAGCACCCCCGGAGTCATCCAAGAGACCCAGTACTTC

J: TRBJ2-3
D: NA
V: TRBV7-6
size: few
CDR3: CASSRLPADTQYF
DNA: TGTGCCAGCAGCCGACTACCCGCAGATACGCAGTATTTT

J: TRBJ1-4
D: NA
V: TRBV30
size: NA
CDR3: CACSFGGAFNEKLFF
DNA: TGTGCCTGTTCCTTTGGCGGGGCCTTTAATGAAAAACTGTTTTTT

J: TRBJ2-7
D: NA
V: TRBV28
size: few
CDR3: CAIMRDRLGYEQYF
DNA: TGTGCCATTATGAGAGACAGGCTGGGCTACGAGCAGTACTTC

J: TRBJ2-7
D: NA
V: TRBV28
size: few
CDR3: CASRPQGPYEQYF
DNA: TGTGCCAGCCGGCCGCAGGGGCCCTACGAGCAGTACTTC

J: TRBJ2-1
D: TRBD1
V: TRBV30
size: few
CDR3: CAWSVQGNEQFF
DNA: TGTGCCTGGAGCGTACAGGGGAATGAGCAGTTCTTC

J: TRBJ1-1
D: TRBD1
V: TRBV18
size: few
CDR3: CASSPDRGPGEAFF
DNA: TGTGCCAGCTCACCGGACAGGGGGCCTGGTGAAGCTTTCTTT

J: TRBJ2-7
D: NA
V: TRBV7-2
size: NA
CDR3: CASSIHYEQYF
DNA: TGTGCCAGCAGCATACACTACGAGCAGTACTTC

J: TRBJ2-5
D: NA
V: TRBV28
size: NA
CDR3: CASSGAQETQYF
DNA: TGTGCCAGCAGTGGGGCCCAAGAGACCCAGTACTTC

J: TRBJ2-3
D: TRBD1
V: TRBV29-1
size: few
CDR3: CSGSDRGSDTQYF
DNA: TGCAGCGGGTCGGACAGGGGATCAGATACGCAGTATTTT

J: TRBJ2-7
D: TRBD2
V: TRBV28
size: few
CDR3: CATDSGTRYEQYF
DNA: TGTGCCACCGATAGCGGGACCCGCTACGAGCAGTACTTC

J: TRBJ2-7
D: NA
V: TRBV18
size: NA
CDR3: CASSPLRESTYEQYF
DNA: TGTGCCAGCTCACCTCTCCGTGAGTCGACCTACGAGCAGTACTTC

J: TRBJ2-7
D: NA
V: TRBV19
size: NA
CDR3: CASSMSGGTYEQYF
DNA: TGTGCCAGTAGTATGTCTGGGGGCACCTACGAGCAGTACTTC

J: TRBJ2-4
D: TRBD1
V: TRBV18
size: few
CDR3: CASSPPQGDIQYF
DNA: TGTGCCAGCTCACCCCCACAGGGGGACATTCAGTACTTC

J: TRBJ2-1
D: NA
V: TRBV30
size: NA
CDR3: CAWSVGSPNEQFF
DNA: TGTGCCTGGAGTGTTGGTAGCCCCAATGAGCAGTTCTTC

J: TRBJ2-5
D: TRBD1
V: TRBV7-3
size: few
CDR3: CASSLRGQPGQETQYF
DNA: TGTGCCAGCAGCTTACGGGGACAGCCAGGCCAAGAGACCCAGTACTTC

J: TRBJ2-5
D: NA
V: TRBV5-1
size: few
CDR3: CASSLAPEETQYF
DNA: TGCGCCAGCAGCTTGGCCCCCGAGGAGACCCAGTACTTC

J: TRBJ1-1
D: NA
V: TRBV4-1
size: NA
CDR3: CASSQVGVLHTEAFF
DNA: TGCGCCAGCAGCCAAGTGGGAGTATTGCACACTGAAGCTTTCTTT

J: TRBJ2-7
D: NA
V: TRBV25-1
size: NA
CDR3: CASSELAGPSGEQYF
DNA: TGTGCCAGCAGTGAATTAGCAGGGCCCTCGGGCGAGCAGTACTTC

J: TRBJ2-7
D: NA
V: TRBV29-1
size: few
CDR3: CSVDEGHSYEQYF
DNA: TGCAGCGTTGATGAGGGACACTCCTACGAGCAGTACTTC

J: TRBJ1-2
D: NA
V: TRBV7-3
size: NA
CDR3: CASSGGTDNYGYTF
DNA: TGTGCCAGCAGCGGCGGGACTGACAACTATGGCTACACCTTC